These T cell receptor beta chains were read from a single sample in a study of cytomegalovirus exposure and HLA in healthy donors. Only in-frame clones appear in the TCRdb table, and some are missing; sequencing was by immunoSEQ multiplex PCR. Of some 150,000 clones listed, roughly 84% are singletons. Sequences were obtained from PBMCs. The receptor set was obtained from a woman aged 18-29 years in good health and CMV-seronegative. Both conserved end residues are part of each CDR3. D genes are given only for firm matches. Clone size is not always given. Where it is, it says once, few, many or a class for expanded clones.

cdr3_nt	cdr3_aa	j_call	clone_size	cdr3_length	v_call	d_call
TGTGCCAGTAGTATAACCGGGACACCCAATCAGCCCCAGCATTTT	CASSITGTPNQPQHF	TRBJ1-5	.	15	TRBV19	.
TGCAGTGCACCGACTGCAGGCTACACCTTC	CSAPTAGYTF	TRBJ1-2	once	10	TRBV20-1	.
TGTGCCAGCAGCTCACGGGGGGTAAGGGCCTATGGCTACACCTTC	CASSSRGVRAYGYTF	TRBJ1-2	.	15	TRBV7-2	.
TGTGCCACCAGCAGAGATAGCGGGGGGGGGCTCTACACCTTC	CATSRDSGGGLYTF	TRBJ1-2	few	14	TRBV15	.
TGTGCCAGCACTCCTCACTTTGATCGGGACGGGGGGCAAGAGACCCAGTACTTC	CASTPHFDRDGGQETQYF	TRBJ2-5	.	18	TRBV28	TRBD2
TGTGCCAGCAGCGCCGGACGGGGGAGCTCCTATAATTCACCCCTCCACTTT	CASSAGRGSSYNSPLHF	TRBJ1-6	.	17	TRBV9	.
TGTGCCAGCAGCTTGGCGACAGGGGCCAACTATGGCTACACCTTC	CASSLATGANYGYTF	TRBJ1-2	.	15	TRBV5-5	TRBD1
TGTGCCATGCAAGCCAGGGGGGATGGTGAGCAGTTCTTC	CAMQARGDGEQFF	TRBJ2-1	.	13	TRBV7-9	.
TGTGCCAGCAGTTCGGCTGGGACAGGTAGGAATGGCTACACCTTC	CASSSAGTGRNGYTF	TRBJ1-2	once	15	TRBV28	TRBD1
TGTGCCAGCAGCTTAGAACGGAGGGAAAAACTGTTTTTT	CASSLERREKLFF	TRBJ1-4	.	13	TRBV11-2	.
TGCGCCAGCAGCTTGACCGGGACTACAACCGAGCAGTACTTC	CASSLTGTTTEQYF	TRBJ2-7	.	14	TRBV5-1	TRBD2
TGTGCCAGCAGGGATAATGAAGGGGAAGAAGAACTGTTTTTT	CASRDNEGEEELFF	TRBJ1-4	.	14	TRBV2	.
TGTGCCAGCAGTTACCGGGTTCCTCGGGGCCAAGAGACCCAGTACTTC	CASSYRVPRGQETQYF	TRBJ2-5	.	16	TRBV6-5	.
TGTGCCACCAGCAGAGACCCCGTCGGGGGAGGCCGCTACACCTTC	CATSRDPVGGGRYTF	TRBJ1-2	once	15	TRBV15	.
TGTGCCAGTAGTCCGGACACTGGCGATCGAGGCTACACCTTC	CASSPDTGDRGYTF	TRBJ1-2	once	14	TRBV19	.
TGTGCCAGCTCACCACCGGGCGGGCGAATGAACACTGAAGCTTTCTTT	CASSPPGGRMNTEAFF	TRBJ1-1	.	16	TRBV18	.
TGTGCCAGCAGCCAAGAGTCACAGGGAAACTACAATGAGCAGTTCTTC	CASSQESQGNYNEQFF	TRBJ2-1	.	16	TRBV4-2	.
TGTGCCAGCAGCGCGGACAGAATGAACACTGAAGCTTTCTTT	CASSADRMNTEAFF	TRBJ1-1	.	14	TRBV9	.
TGTGCCAGCAGCTTAAGCCGGGACAGGGGTTCTTCACCCCTCCACTTT	CASSLSRDRGSSPLHF	TRBJ1-6	.	16	TRBV7-2	TRBD1
TGTGCCAGCAGTTCCCTAGCGGGAGTGGTAGAGACCCAGTACTTC	CASSSLAGVVETQYF	TRBJ2-5	.	15	TRBV6-5	TRBD2
TGCGCCAGCAGCTTGGAAGTTTTACTAGCGGGAGGTCAGGAGACCCAGTACTTC	CASSLEVLLAGGQETQYF	TRBJ2-5	.	18	TRBV5-1	TRBD2
TGTGCCTGGAGTGTACGTCGGGACAGGGCTCCGTACCGGGGCTACACCTTC	CAWSVRRDRAPYRGYTF	TRBJ1-2	.	17	TRBV30	TRBD1
TGCGCCAGCAGCTTAGCCCCAGGGTTATCTGGAAACACCATATATTTT	CASSLAPGLSGNTIYF	TRBJ1-3	.	16	TRBV5-1	.
TGTGCCAGCAGTTACCAGCGGGCCCTATACAATGAGCAGTTCTTC	CASSYQRALYNEQFF	TRBJ2-1	.	15	TRBV28	.
TGTGCCAGCAGCTTAGGTAGCGGGGGGTCGGAGACCCAGTACTTC	CASSLGSGGSETQYF	TRBJ2-5	.	15	TRBV7-2	TRBD2
TGTGCCAGCAGCGGCGGCCCCTCGGGGTTCTTC	CASSGGPSGFF	TRBJ2-1	.	11	TRBV7-3	.
TGTGCCAGTAGTATAGGTGCTGGGCGCGCCGTCAGTGAGCAGTTCTTC	CASSIGAGRAVSEQFF	TRBJ2-1	.	16	TRBV19	.
TGTGCCAGCAGTTTGAGGGACTTGACCTACGAGCAGTACTTC	CASSLRDLTYEQYF	TRBJ2-7	.	14	TRBV28	.
TGTGCCATCAGCAGCGGTACTCTCTCTGGAAACACCATATATTTT	CAISSGTLSGNTIYF	TRBJ1-3	.	15	TRBV10-3	.
TGTGCCAGCAGCGTCCTAGGGGGTGACACCGGGGAGCTGTTTTTT	CASSVLGGDTGELFF	TRBJ2-2	.	15	TRBV9	.
TGTGCCAGCAGTTTTTCAGGCTTCCGCTACGAGCAGTACTTC	CASSFSGFRYEQYF	TRBJ2-7	.	14	TRBV28	.
TGTGCCAGCAGCTTAAGGGGACAGGTCATCTATGGCTACACCTTC	CASSLRGQVIYGYTF	TRBJ1-2	.	15	TRBV11-2	TRBD1
TGCAGTGCCTTACTAGGCCAGCAGTTCTTC	CSALLGQQFF	TRBJ2-1	.	10	TRBV20-1	.